The 24 T cell receptor beta chains reported below all come from one sample, sequenced in a study of neoadjuvant anti-PD-1 for oral cavity cancer. Sample time point: after neoadjuvant nivolumab, at surgical resection. The assay was immunoSEQ multiplex PCR, and TCRdb's table has in-frame clones only and misses some. This sample yields about 9,300 clones, of which 75% to 85% are seen a single time; 4% belongs to the top ten. The sequences come from PBMCs, collected after nivolumab (anti-PD-1) treatment. The source is a person aged 35-80 years with oral cavity squamous cell carcinoma.

This clone was counted a few times. V usage is TRBV6-5 and J usage is TRBJ1-5, with D possibly TRBD1 on 6 matching bases. Germline CDR1 and CDR2: MNHEY and SVGAGI. Trimming took 5 bases from V and 2 from J, leaving 13 bases between them. CDR3 length: 15 amino acids. This CDR3 reads CASSPRGRGNQPQHF. The CDR3 nucleotides are TGTGCCAGCAGTCCCAGGGGTCGGGGCAATCAGCCCCAGCATTTT.

The rearrangement uses TRBV11-2 and TRBJ1-1; D unresolved. The CDR3 spans 14 residues. V shed 5 bases and J shed 0 bases, with 10 bases lying between them. The germline V gene has CDR1 SGHAT and CDR2 FQNNGV. The CDR3 here is CASSLNRLNTEAFF. DNA for the CDR3: TGTGCCAGCAGCCTTAACAGACTGAACACTGAAGCTTTCTTT.

The chain couples TRBV7-8 to TRBJ2-3, with TRBD2 matching 10 bases. The germline gives CDR1 SGHVS, CDR2 FQNEAQ. After removal of 2 bases from V and 7 bases from J, the junction contained 9 bases not matched to a gene. The CDR3 has 16 amino acids. In DNA form, the CDR3 reads TGTGCCAGCAGCTTAACGCTAGCGGGGGCCGGGAATACGCAGTATTTT. Translated, it gives CASSLTLAGAGNTQYF.

V is TRBV6-1 and J is TRBJ1-1; TRBD1 might be the D (6 bases). Trimming cost V 3 bases and J 1 base, with 9 bases left between them. CDR1 and CDR2 (germline): MNHNS, SASEGT. The CDR3 sequence is 14 residues long. The CDR3 bases are TGTGCCAGCAGTGACAGGGGACGGAACACTGAAGCTTTCTTT. It encodes CASSDRGRNTEAFF.

V gene TRBV19 combines with J gene TRBJ1-5; 11 bases are shared with TRBD1. Trimming at V came to 4 bases and at J to 2 bases, leaving 10 bases not matched to a gene. Germline CDR1 reads LNHDA; CDR2 reads SQIVND (reference sequence). This CDR3 comprises 18 residues. The chain's CDR3 is CASSNRDRGRVGNQPQHF. The CDR3 region has the DNA TGTGCCAGTAGTAACCGGGACAGGGGGAGGGTGGGCAATCAGCCCCAGCATTTT.

This clone was picked up one time. A read error may account for a junction end that differs from germline. The rearrangement links TRBV7-7 to TRBJ2-3; 15 bases agree with TRBD2. This CDR3 contains 16 residues. Germline values: CDR1 SSHAT, CDR2 FNYEAQ (reference sequence). CDR3 in DNA: TGTGCTAGCAGCCGGGGACTAGCGGGAGGCCCCGATACGCAGTATTTT. This encodes CASSRGLAGGPDTQYF.

This clone was detected only once. The rearrangement links TRBV27 to TRBJ1-2; TRBD1 might be the D (5 bases). V was clipped by 1 base and J by 6 bases, with 15 bases between them. CDR3 length equals 15 residues. CDR1 is MNHEY and CDR2 is SMNVEV in the germline V gene (reference sequence). CDR3: CASSLYGRAVDGYTF. CDR3 DNA: TGTGCCAGCAGTTTATACGGCAGGGCTGTGGATGGCTACACCTTC.

The J gene is TRBJ2-7, the V gene TRBV7-2; 8 bases line up with TRBD2. The CDR3 consists of 16 residues. Trimming at V came to 5 bases and at J to 4 bases, leaving 13 bases not matched to a gene. Per germline, CDR1 SGHTA and CDR2 FQGNSA. As DNA, the CDR3 is TGTGCCAGCAGCGATATTAGCTGGCGGGAGGCGTACGAGCAGTACTTC. Its protein product is CASSDISWREAYEQYF.

V gene TRBV2 combines with J gene TRBJ2-1; D perhaps matches TRBD1 (5 bases). Germline lookup yields CDR1 SNHLY and CDR2 FYNNEI. This CDR3 is 10 amino acids long. V lost 8 bases and J lost 8, with 7 bases in between. The CDR3 loop is CASEGDEQFF. As DNA, the CDR3 is TGTGCCAGCGAAGGGGATGAGCAGTTCTTC.

The chain recombines TRBV29-1 with TRBJ2-1; D is undetermined. The CDR3 sequence is 10 residues long. V was shortened by 2 bases and J by 12 bases, with 8 bases between the two germline ends. The germline V gene has CDR1 SQVTM and CDR2 ANQGSEA. The CDR3 DNA follows: TGCAGCGTTGAAAAAGCCGGGCAGTTCTTC. It yields the protein CSVEKAGQFF.

CDR3 coding DNA: TGTGCCAGCCGGGACAGGGTGGTAGGGCAGCCCCAGCATTTT. This gives the protein CASRDRVVGQPQHF. The rearrangement links TRBV19 to TRBJ1-5; TRBD1 aligns across 9 bases. The CDR3 loop spans 14 amino acids. The V and J ends lost 9 bases and 7 bases, in that order; junction bases with no gene match: 10. Germline CDR1 LNHDA, CDR2 SQIVND (reference sequence).

The chain recombines TRBV6-5 with TRBJ1-2; 7 bases are a match to TRBD1. V shed 7 bases, J shed 4 bases, and the junction held 6 bases outside the gene matches. The CDR3 contains 13 residues. Per germline, CDR1 MNHEY and CDR2 SVGAGI. Here the CDR3 reads CASTDRVGYGYTF. In DNA, the CDR3 is TGTGCCAGCACCGACAGGGTTGGCTATGGCTACACCTTC.

This chain joins TRBV10-1 and TRBJ2-1; tentative D call: TRBD2 (5 bases). V was clipped by 3 bases and J by 0 bases, with 9 bases between them. Germline V lookup: CDR1 WNHNN, CDR2 SYGVQD (reference sequence). This CDR3 contains 15 residues. The CDR3 DNA sequence: TGCGCCAGCAGTGATATAGCGAGCTCCTACAATGAGCAGTTCTTC. Its protein product is CASSDIASSYNEQFF.

CDR3 region: CASSTRDFYEQYF. The DNA of the CDR3 is TGTGCCAGCAGCACCCGGGACTTTTACGAGCAGTACTTC. V and J are TRBV5-8 and TRBJ2-7; tentative D call: TRBD2 (6 bases). V gave up 4 bases and J gave up 4 bases, with 12 bases separating them. CDR1 and CDR2 from the germline V gene are SGHTS and YDEGEE. The CDR3 covers 13 residues.

This clone was seen a single time. The chain combines TRBV10-3 with TRBJ2-2; TRBD2 matches 10 bases. CDR3 size: 15 residues. Germline V gives CDR1 ENHRY, CDR2 SYGVKD. Trimming cost V 4 bases and J 1 base; bases outside gene matches: 0. CDR3 residues: CAISGTSGNTGELFF. The CDR3 nucleotides are TGTGCCATCAGTGGGACTAGCGGGAACACCGGGGAGCTGTTTTTT.

The V call is TRBV2, the J call TRBJ2-5; weak D call: TRBD1 (6 bases). CDR3 length: 16 amino acids. Germline CDR1 SNHLY, CDR2 FYNNEI. With 4 bases removed from V and 2 bases from J, the gap between germline ends came to 17 bases. The CDR3 region has the DNA TGTGCCAGCAGTGTTGTTAAGGGTAGGGGGCAAGAGACCCAGTACTTC. This encodes CASSVVKGRGQETQYF. The complete variable domain, with remaining parts taken from reference TRBV2 and TRBJ2-5, reads EPEVTQTPSHQVTQMGQEVILRCVPISNHLYFYWYRQILGQKVEFLVSFYNNEISEKSEIFDDQFSVERPDGSNFTLKIRSTKLEDSAMYFCASSVVKGRGQETQYFGPGTRLLVL.

Only one count was recorded for this clone. The rearrangement uses TRBV9 and TRBJ1-1; D is perhaps TRBD1 (5 bases). From germline, CDR1 is SGDLS and CDR2 YYNGEE. The V and J ends lost 4 bases and 4 bases respectively, with 11 bases between them. This CDR3 has 13 amino acids. The CDR3 region is CASSNWGATEAFF. For the CDR3, the DNA is TGTGCCAGCAGCAACTGGGGCGCCACTGAAGCTTTCTTT.

The chain links TRBV6-6 to TRBJ1-2; D is perhaps TRBD1 (5 bases). V was cut by 2 bases and J by 8 bases, with 12 bases left in between. The germline gives CDR1 MNHNY, CDR2 SVGAGI (reference sequence). This CDR3 has 13 residues. The CDR3 sequence is CASSYGGKGGYTF. CDR3 nucleotide sequence: TGTGCCAGCAGTTACGGGGGGAAAGGGGGCTACACCTTC.

This clone was seen more than once but under ten times. V usage is TRBV7-2 and J usage is TRBJ2-1; tentatively, D is TRBD2 (5 bases). V was pared by 4 bases and J by 2 bases, with 15 bases between. CDR1 is SGHTA, CDR2 FQGNSA, per germline. The CDR3 is 16 amino acids. CDR3 sequence (DNA): TGTGCCAGCAGCTCCCGGAAGTCGGGGACCTACAATGAGCAGTTCTTC. Its protein product is CASSSRKSGTYNEQFF.

This clone came up once. J is TRBJ1-2 and V is TRBV6-1, with D unclear. The CDR3 totals 14 residues. With 6 bases removed from V and 8 bases from J, the gap between germline ends came to 19 bases. Germline V lookup: CDR1 MNHNS, CDR2 SASEGT. CDR3 residues: CASRSGLLSGGYTF. The CDR3, as DNA: TGTGCCAGCAGATCGGGCCTCCTGAGTGGCGGCTACACCTTC.

This rearrangement joins TRBV27 to TRBJ1-2; possibly TRBD1 for D (5 bases). Trimming pared 8 bases from V and 4 bases from J, leaving 20 bases between. Germline V gene lookup returns CDR1 MNHEY and CDR2 SMNVEV (reference sequence). The CDR3 runs to 15 residues. In DNA, the CDR3 is TGTGCCAGCGGGGTACAGGCCCTCGGGGGCTATGGCTACACCTTC. This sequence encodes CASGVQALGGYGYTF.

The genes are TRBV2 and TRBJ1-5; D is ambiguous. V was cut by 2 bases and J by 2 bases, with 10 bases left in between. This CDR3 comprises 15 residues. Germline V gene lookup returns CDR1 SNHLY and CDR2 FYNNEI. CDR3: CASSERGLGNQPQHF. CDR3 in DNA: TGTGCCAGCAGTGAAAGAGGGCTTGGCAATCAGCCCCAGCATTTT.

This chain joins TRBV6-5 and TRBJ1-1; no definite D call. V gave up 2 bases and J gave up 4 bases, with 8 bases separating them. The CDR3 is made up of 13 amino acids. Germline V gives CDR1 MNHEY, CDR2 SVGAGI. For the CDR3, the DNA is TGTGCCAGCAGTTACGGGCCCCTCACTGAAGCTTTCTTT. Protein: CASSYGPLTEAFF.

In its sample, this clone was seen once. The chain carries TRBV28 and TRBJ2-1; 10 nucleotides match TRBD1. Per germline, CDR1 MDHEN and CDR2 SYDVKM. The CDR3 contains 16 residues. V lost 6 bases, J lost 2 bases, and 7 bases stayed unmatched. The CDR3 loop reads CASRATGGITYNEQFF. The CDR3, as DNA: TGTGCCAGCAGGGCGACAGGGGGCATCACCTACAATGAGCAGTTCTTC.